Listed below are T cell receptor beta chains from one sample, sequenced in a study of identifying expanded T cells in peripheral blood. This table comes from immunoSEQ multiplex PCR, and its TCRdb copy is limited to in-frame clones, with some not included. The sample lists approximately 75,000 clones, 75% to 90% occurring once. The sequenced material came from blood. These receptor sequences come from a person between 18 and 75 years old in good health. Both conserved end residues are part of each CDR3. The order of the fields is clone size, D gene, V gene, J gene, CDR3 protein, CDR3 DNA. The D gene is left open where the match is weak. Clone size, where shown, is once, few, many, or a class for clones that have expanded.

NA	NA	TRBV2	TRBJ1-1	CASRPQGYTEAFF	TGTGCCAGCAGGCCTCAGGGGTACACTGAAGCTTTCTTT
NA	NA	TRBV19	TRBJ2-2	CASSMVRAGELFF	TGTGCCAGTAGTATGGTCCGGGCGGGGGAGCTGTTTTTT
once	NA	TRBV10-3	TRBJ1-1	CAISEDSTMNTEAFF	TGTGCCATCAGTGAAGACAGCACCATGAACACTGAAGCTTTCTTT
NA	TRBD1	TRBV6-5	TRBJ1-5	CASTWTGGSNQPQHF	TGTGCCAGCACCTGGACAGGGGGGAGCAATCAGCCCCAGCATTTT
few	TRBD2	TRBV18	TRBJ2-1	CASSPPLVSGLLHNEQFF	TGTGCCAGCTCACCACCACTTGTCTCGGGACTATTACACAATGAGCAGTTCTTC
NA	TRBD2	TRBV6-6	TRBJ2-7	CASSLTSLYEQYF	TGTGCCAGCAGCCTGACTAGCCTCTACGAGCAGTACTTC
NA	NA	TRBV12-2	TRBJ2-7	CARGEGRNEQYF	TGTGCAAGAGGGGAGGGGCGGAACGAGCAGTACTTC
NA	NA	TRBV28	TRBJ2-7	CASSFSISYRDDAQYF	TGTGCCAGCAGTTTCTCGATCTCCTACCGGGACGACGCGCAGTACTTC
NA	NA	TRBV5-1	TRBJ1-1	CASSLDRVVNTEAFF	TGCGCCAGCAGCTTGGACAGGGTGGTAAACACTGAAGCTTTCTTT
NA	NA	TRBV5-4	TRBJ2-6	CASSLEVIIAGANVLTF	TGTGCCAGCAGCTTGGAAGTCATAATAGCTGGGGCCAACGTCCTGACTTTC
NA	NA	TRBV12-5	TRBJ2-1	CASGPEGQLDNEQFF	TGTGCTAGTGGGCCGGAGGGACAGTTGGACAATGAGCAGTTCTTC
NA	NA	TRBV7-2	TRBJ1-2	CASSPTTGYYGYTF	TGTGCCAGCAGTCCGACGACAGGCTACTATGGCTACACCTTC
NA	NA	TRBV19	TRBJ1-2	CASTRSGSYGYTF	TGTGCCAGTACCCGGTCTGGCAGTTATGGCTACACCTTC
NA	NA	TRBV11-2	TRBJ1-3	CASSRLGGFSGNTIYF	TGTGCCAGCAGCCGATTGGGGGGATTTTCTGGAAACACCATATATTTT
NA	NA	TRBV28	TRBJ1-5	CASSFQGVYSNQPQHF	TGTGCCAGCAGTTTTCAAGGGGTTTATAGCAATCAGCCCCAGCATTTT
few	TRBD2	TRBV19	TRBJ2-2	CASFSPGLGTGELFF	TGTGCCAGTTTTTCACCGGGACTAGGAACCGGGGAGCTGTTTTTT
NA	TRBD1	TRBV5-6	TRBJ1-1	CASSTSTGQSLYTEAFF	TGTGCCAGCAGCACTTCGACAGGGCAAAGTTTATACACTGAAGCTTTCTTT
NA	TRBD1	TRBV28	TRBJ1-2	CASRTTGGHGYTF	TGTGCCAGCAGGACAACAGGGGGGCATGGCTACACCTTC
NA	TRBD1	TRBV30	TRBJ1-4	CAWKPGQADSGKLFF	TGTGCCTGGAAACCAGGACAGGCCGATTCGGGAAAACTGTTTTTT
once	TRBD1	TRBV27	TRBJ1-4	CASSRGTGTNEKLFF	TGTGCCAGCAGCCGAGGGACAGGGACTAATGAAAAACTGTTTTTT
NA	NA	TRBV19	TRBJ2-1	CASHGGDGSYNEQFF	TGTGCCAGCCACGGCGGGGACGGCTCCTACAATGAGCAGTTCTTC
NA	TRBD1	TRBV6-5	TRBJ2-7	CASRKADRPSYEQYF	TGTGCCAGCAGGAAAGCGGACAGGCCGTCCTACGAGCAGTACTTC
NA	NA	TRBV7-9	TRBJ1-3	CASSLVVGFSGNTIYF	TGTGCCAGCAGCTTAGTTGTAGGATTCTCTGGAAACACCATATATTTT
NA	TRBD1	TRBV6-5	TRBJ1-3	CASSSPRGGNTIYF	TGTGCCAGCAGTTCCCCCAGGGGGGGAAACACCATATATTTT
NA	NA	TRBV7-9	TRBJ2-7	CASSSETLRSPHSYEQYF	TGTGCCAGCAGCTCCGAAACCCTCAGGTCCCCACACTCCTACGAGCAGTACTTC
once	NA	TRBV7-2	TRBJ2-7	CASSSQSSYEQYF	TGTGCCAGCAGCTCCCAGAGCTCCTACGAGCAGTACTTC
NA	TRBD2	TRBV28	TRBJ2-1	CASSLGSGRTDEQFF	TGTGCCAGCAGTTTAGGTAGCGGGAGAACCGATGAGCAGTTCTTC
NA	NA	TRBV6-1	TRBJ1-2	CASSDDYGYTF	TGTGCCAGCAGTGACGACTATGGCTACACCTTC
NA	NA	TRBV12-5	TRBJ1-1	CASGLVPAPTRDTEAFF	TGTGCTAGTGGTTTGGTACCGGCCCCCACACGGGACACTGAAGCTTTCTTT
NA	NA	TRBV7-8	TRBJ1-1	CASSPYPDQRPEAFF	TGTGCCAGCAGCCCATACCCTGACCAAAGGCCGGAAGCTTTCTTT
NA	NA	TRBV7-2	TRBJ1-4	CASSLWGLGEKLFF	TGTGCCAGCAGCTTGTGGGGGTTAGGGGAAAAACTGTTTTTT
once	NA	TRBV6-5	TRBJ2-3	CASRGPADTQYF	TGTGCCAGCAGGGGACCCGCAGATACGCAGTATTTT
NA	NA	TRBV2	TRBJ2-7	CASKEIGYEQYF	TGTGCCAGCAAGGAAATCGGGTACGAGCAGTACTTC
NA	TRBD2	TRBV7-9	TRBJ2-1	CASSSIAGEGAGSYNEQFF	TGTGCCAGCAGCTCAATAGCGGGAGAAGGGGCAGGGTCCTACAATGAGCAGTTCTTC
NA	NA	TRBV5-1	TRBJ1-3	CASSLSGGSAGNTIYF	TGCGCCAGCAGCTTGTCTGGGGGATCGGCTGGAAACACCATATATTTT
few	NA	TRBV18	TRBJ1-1	CASSDHQNTEAFF	TGTGCCAGCTCAGACCACCAGAACACTGAAGCTTTCTTT
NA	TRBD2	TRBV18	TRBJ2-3	CASSPTLAESTDTQYF	TGTGCCAGCTCACCAACACTAGCGGAAAGCACAGATACGCAGTATTTT
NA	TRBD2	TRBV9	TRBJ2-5	CASSEGLAGETQYF	TGTGCCAGCAGCGAGGGACTAGCTGGAGAGACCCAGTACTTC
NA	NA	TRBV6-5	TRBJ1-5	CASSAGFNQPQHF	TGTGCCAGCAGTGCTGGTTTCAATCAGCCCCAGCATTTT
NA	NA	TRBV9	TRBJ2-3	CASSGTDLSSDTQYF	TGTGCCAGCAGCGGGACGGATCTTAGTTCGGATACGCAGTATTTT
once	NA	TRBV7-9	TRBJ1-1	CASRPRLGIGSTEAFF	TGTGCCAGCAGACCGAGGTTAGGGATAGGTAGCACTGAAGCTTTCTTT
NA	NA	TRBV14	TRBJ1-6	CASSQAPASPLHF	TGTGCCAGCAGCCAAGCTCCCGCTTCACCCCTCCACTTT
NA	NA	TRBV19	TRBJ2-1	CASSPSIGGQFF	TGTGCCAGTAGTCCTAGTATAGGCGGGCAGTTCTTC
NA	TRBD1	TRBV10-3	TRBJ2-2	CAAWAGGYFGELFF	TGTGCCGCCTGGGCAGGGGGCTACTTCGGGGAGCTGTTTTTT